These 10 T cell receptor beta chains were sequenced from one sample in a study of regulatory T cells in long-lasting Graves disease. Arm-PCR of CDR3 regions and iRepertoire HTBI primers were used to build TCR beta libraries. TCRdb passed the multiplex PCR reads through MiXCR, listing each CDR3 protein once. The table records around 400,000 distinct CDR3 sequences, 23% of them present only once. This sample's time point: persistent/refractory GD, antithyroid drugs over 5 years with positive TRAb. From RNA extracted from PBMCs, the TCR library was made. The sample consisted of peripheral blood mononuclear cells (PBMCs), taken when the disease was refractory, from a patient treated with antithyroid drugs. The receptors were gathered from a female donor with Graves disease.

This clonotype was counted only a few times. The chain joins TRBV20-1 to TRBJ2-7; no clear D. The CDR3 sequence is 13 residues long. V was cut by 6 bases and J by 1 base, with 13 bases left in between. Germline CDR1 reads DFQATT; CDR2 reads SNEGSKA (reference sequence). The CDR3 reads CSAKGGPSYEQYF. The DNA of the CDR3 is TGCAGTGCCAAAGGCGGCCCGTCCTACGAGCAGTACTTC.

The gene calls are TRBV11-2 and TRBJ2-1; no reliable D call. The V end lost 0 bases, the J end lost 0 bases, and 6 bases lay between the germline ends. The germline V gene encodes CDR1 SGHAT and CDR2 FQNNGV. This CDR3 comprises 15 residues. The chain's CDR3 is CASSLEVSSYNEQFF. CDR3 bases: TGTGCCAGCAGCTTAGAAGTGAGCTCCTACAATGAGCAGTTCTTC.

V and J are TRBV27 and TRBJ1-6; D is uncertain. Trimming pared 2 bases from V and 0 bases from J, leaving 8 bases between. Germline-derived CDR1 and CDR2 are MNHEY and SMNVEV (reference sequence). This CDR3 contains 16 residues. This CDR3 reads CASSLRRSSYNSPLHF. CDR3 sequence (DNA): TGTGCCAGCAGTTTAAGGCGAAGCTCCTATAATTCACCCCTCCACTTT.

Many counts were recorded for this clonotype. CDR3 coding DNA: TGCAGTGCTAGAGATCCGGGGAAATGGGAGGATCAAGAGACCCAGTACTTC. Translating it yields CSARDPGKWEDQETQYF. J is TRBJ2-5 and V is TRBV20-1; TRBD2 might be the D (6 bases). Germline CDR1 reads DFQATT; CDR2 reads SNEGSKA (reference sequence). V shed 0 bases and J shed 2 bases, with 19 bases lying between them. This CDR3 is built from 17 residues.

V usage is TRBV3-1 and J usage is TRBJ1-1; TRBD1 matches at 7 bases. Germline V gene sequence: CDR1 LGHDT, CDR2 YNNKEL (reference sequence). The CDR3 length is 15 residues. The V gene end was trimmed by 3 bases and the J gene end by 5 bases; junction bases not matched to a gene: 9. Here the CDR3 DNA reads TGTGCCAGCAGCCAGACAGGGAGAGCCAAGACTGAAGCTTTCTTT. Its protein product is CASSQTGRAKTEAFF. The variable domain in full, completed from reference TRBV3-1 and TRBJ1-1, reads DTAVSQTPKYLVTQMGNDKSIKCEQNLGHDTMYWYKQDSKKFLKIMFSYNNKELIINETVPNRFSPKSPDKAHLNLHINSLELGDSAVYFCASSQTGRAKTEAFFGQGTRLTVV.

This clonotype has a handful of counts. V is TRBV15 and J is TRBJ1-2, with 7 bases aligning to TRBD1. The CDR3 contains 16 residues. Trimming at V came to 0 bases and at J to 6 bases, leaving 10 bases not matched to a gene. CDR1 and CDR2 (germline): LNHNV, YYDKDF (reference sequence). The CDR3 DNA reads as TGTGCCACCAGCAGAGATCAGGGGGTACCCCCAAATGGCTACACCTTC. Its translation is CATSRDQGVPPNGYTF.

This clonotype showed up many times. J is TRBJ1-1 and V is TRBV9; no clear D. CDR3 size: 12 residues. CDR1 and CDR2 from the germline V gene are SGDLS and YYNGEE. V lost 0 bases and J 5 bases, leaving 5 bases between the germline ends. The CDR3 DNA sequence: TGTGCCAGCAGCGTAGAAGGAACTGAAGCTTTCTTT. Translated, it gives CASSVEGTEAFF.

CDR3 region: CASSLGGQLNTEAFF. CDR3 bases: TGCGCCAGCAGCTTGGGGGGACAGCTGAACACTGAAGCTTTCTTT. The J gene is TRBJ1-1, the V gene TRBV5-1, with 7 nucleotides matching TRBD1. CDR1 is SGHRS and CDR2 is YFSETQ in the germline V gene. Trimming removed 0 bases from V and 0 bases from J; junction bases left unmatched: 2. The CDR3 totals 15 residues.

The chain carries TRBV7-2 and TRBJ2-7; 8 bases match TRBD1. After removal of 0 bases from V and 2 bases from J, the junction contained 3 bases not matched to a gene. Germline CDR1 SGHTA, CDR2 FQGNSA. The CDR3 is 15 residues long. CDR3 loop: CASSLAGQVPYEQYF. The CDR3 DNA reads TGTGCCAGCAGCTTAGCGGGACAGGTTCCCTACGAGCAGTACTTC.

This clonotype was seen repeatedly, ten times or more. The J gene is TRBJ1-1, the V gene TRBV11-2; D is perhaps TRBD1 (5 bases). Germline loops: CDR1 SGHAT, CDR2 FQNNGV. The CDR3 runs to 17 residues. V was pared by 2 bases and J by 1 base, with 17 bases between. The CDR3 region has the DNA TGTGCCAGCAGCTTATGGGGGAACGGATATTCGAACACTGAAGCTTTCTTT. Translating gives CASSLWGNGYSNTEAFF.